One and the same sample provided the 3 T cell receptor beta chains below, sequenced in a study of identifying expanded T cells in peripheral blood. Assay used: immunoSEQ multiplex PCR; TCRdb lists only in-frame clones, some missing. The sample shows 85,000 to 100,000 clones, 70% to 90% of them seen only once. Sequences were obtained from blood. These receptors were collected from a person between 18 and 69 years old in good health.

This clone was counted a single time. Other nucleotide sequences in the sample specify the same CDR3. The chain is built from TRBV5-1 and TRBJ2-3; D gene unclear. This CDR3 spans 12 amino acids. Germline values: CDR1 SGHRS, CDR2 YFSETQ. The V end lost 3 bases, the J end lost 1 base, and 3 bases lay between the germline ends. CDR3 in DNA: TGCGCCAGCAGCTCTGGCACAGATACGCAGTATTTT. Protein product: CASSSGTDTQYF. Full variable domain (missing parts from reference TRBV5-1 and TRBJ2-3): KAGVTQTPRYLIKTRGQQVTLSCSPISGHRSVSWYQQTPGQGLQFLFEYFSETQRNKGNFPGRFSGRQFSNSRSEMNVSTLELGDSALYLCASSSGTDTQYFGPGTRLTVL.

The chain couples TRBV6-1 to TRBJ1-6; D unresolved. Trimming removed 2 bases at V and 6 bases at J, with 14 bases between. Germline CDR1 reads MNHNS; CDR2 reads SASEGT. CDR3 length equals 16 residues. The CDR3 region has the DNA TGTGCCAGCAGTGAAACGGTGGGAGTGGGTAATTCACCCCTCCACTTT. Residues: CASSETVGVGNSPLHF.

The chain links TRBV5-1 to TRBJ2-7; the D gene is possibly TRBD1 (6 bases). Germline loops: CDR1 SGHRS, CDR2 YFSETQ. V was shortened by 2 bases and J by 3 bases, with 12 bases between the two germline ends. The CDR3 is 14 amino acids. The CDR3 region is CASSLRDTNYEQYF. CDR3 nucleotide sequence: TGCGCCAGCAGCTTAAGGGACACCAACTACGAGCAGTACTTC.